These T cell receptor beta chains were read from a single sample in a study of glioma-infiltrating T cells after dendritic cell vaccination. Using immunoSEQ multiplex PCR, the repertoire was profiled, and TCRdb retains in-frame clones only, with some absent. The table lists around 83,000 clones, about 85% of them singletons, with around 8.5% in the top ten. The material was blood, obtained after dendritic cell vaccination. These receptors came from a human donor with glioblastoma. Both conserved end residues are part of each CDR3. D genes are given only for firm matches. Part of the rows lack a size; the others show once, few, many or a class for expanded clones.

D | J | V | size | CDR3 | DNA
TRBD2 | TRBJ2-5 | TRBV6-5 | NA | CASSYERERAETQYF | TGTGCCAGCAGTTATGAGCGGGAGCGTGCCGAGACCCAGTACTTC
NA | TRBJ2-3 | TRBV2 | NA | CASSVGGDSTDTQYF | TGTGCCAGCAGTGTAGGCGGGGATAGCACAGATACGCAGTATTTT
TRBD2 | TRBJ2-3 | TRBV7-2 | NA | CASSPQSGLATDTQYF | TGTGCCAGCAGCCCACAATCGGGACTAGCAACAGATACGCAGTATTTT
NA | TRBJ1-2 | TRBV30 | NA | CAWFRVGYGYTF | TGTGCCTGGTTTCGGGTGGGCTATGGCTACACCTTC
TRBD1 | TRBJ2-1 | TRBV29-1 | NA | CSVEEIRTGDNEQFF | TGCAGCGTTGAAGAAATAAGGACAGGGGACAATGAGCAGTTCTTC
NA | TRBJ2-5 | TRBV6-5 | NA | CASSYAGQGGTQYF | TGTGCCAGCAGTTACGCGGGCCAGGGGGGGACCCAGTACTTC
NA | TRBJ1-1 | TRBV5-5 | once | CASSLLRTSYTEAFF | TGTGCCAGCAGCTTGTTACGGACATCGTACACTGAAGCTTTCTTT
TRBD1 | TRBJ2-7 | TRBV5-5 | few | CASSFRQGAHEQYF | TGTGCCAGCAGCTTCCGACAGGGGGCCCACGAGCAGTACTTC
TRBD2 | TRBJ2-1 | TRBV5-1 | NA | CASSAAVASGYNEQFF | TGCGCCAGCAGCGCCGCTGTTGCTAGCGGATACAATGAGCAGTTCTTC
NA | TRBJ2-7 | TRBV9 | NA | CASSVGDRTYEQYF | TGTGCCAGCAGCGTAGGTGACAGAACCTACGAGCAGTACTTC
TRBD1 | TRBJ1-5 | TRBV5-6 | NA | CASSFFSGDRGRPQHF | TGTGCCAGCAGCTTCTTCTCCGGGGACAGGGGCCGGCCCCAGCATTTT
TRBD1 | TRBJ1-1 | TRBV7-9 | few | CASSLSGQGFEAFF | TGTGCCAGCAGCTTATCTGGACAGGGATTTGAAGCTTTCTTT
TRBD1 | TRBJ1-2 | TRBV29-1 | NA | CSVIPGQGPVVYGYTF | TGCAGCGTAATCCCGGGACAGGGCCCCGTGGTCTATGGCTACACCTTC
TRBD1 | TRBJ1-5 | TRBV13 | NA | CASSRKTKTGADQPQHF | TGTGCCAGCAGCCGGAAGACGAAAACAGGGGCGGATCAGCCCCAGCATTTT
TRBD2 | TRBJ2-3 | TRBV6-5 | once | CASSYSGGGADTQYF | TGTGCCAGCAGTTACTCGGGCGGGGGGGCAGATACGCAGTATTTT
NA | TRBJ1-4 | TRBV19 | NA | CASTTAGEKLFF | TGTGCCAGTACGACAGCTGGTGAAAAACTGTTTTTT
NA | TRBJ2-7 | TRBV11-1 | NA | CASSFDSFISYEQYF | TGTGCCAGCAGCTTCGACAGCTTCATCTCCTACGAGCAGTACTTC
NA | TRBJ2-1 | TRBV19 | NA | CASSISGWSYNEQFF | TGTGCCAGTAGTATCTCGGGATGGTCCTACAATGAGCAGTTCTTC
TRBD1 | TRBJ1-3 | TRBV4-3 | NA | CASSPNRGTANTIYF | TGCGCCAGCAGCCCAAACAGGGGAACGGCAAACACCATATATTTT
TRBD2 | TRBJ2-1 | TRBV6-1 | few | CASRGGGAGNNEQFF | TGTGCCAGCAGGGGCGGGGGGGCCGGGAACAATGAGCAGTTCTTC
NA | TRBJ1-1 | TRBV5-1 | NA | CASSLGEGFRNTEAFF | TGCGCCAGCAGCTTGGGGGAGGGTTTCAGAAACACTGAAGCTTTCTTT
TRBD2 | TRBJ2-1 | TRBV28 | once | CASRLRPSGYNEQFF | TGTGCCAGCAGACTCCGCCCTAGCGGGTACAATGAGCAGTTCTTC
NA | TRBJ2-7 | TRBV7-2 | NA | CATGGIVPYEQYF | TGTGCCACTGGGGGGATTGTCCCCTACGAGCAGTACTTC
NA | TRBJ2-7 | TRBV7-9 | NA | CASSTRTLGEQYF | TGTGCCAGCAGCACCCGGACACTCGGGGAGCAGTACTTC
NA | TRBJ2-3 | TRBV5-6 | NA | CASSLFVGESDTQYF | TGTGCCAGCAGCTTGTTTGTGGGAGAGTCAGATACGCAGTATTTT
NA | TRBJ2-1 | TRBV29-1 | NA | CSVVGTPSYNEQFF | TGCAGCGTTGTTGGGACTCCTTCCTACAATGAGCAGTTCTTC
NA | TRBJ1-3 | TRBV7-9 | NA | CASIGEKAGNTIYF | TGTGCCAGTATAGGAGAGAAGGCTGGAAACACCATATATTTT
NA | TRBJ2-3 | TRBV6-4 | NA | CASSDGTGSDTQYF | TGTGCCAGCAGTGACGGAACAGGCTCAGATACGCAGTATTTT
TRBD1 | TRBJ1-2 | TRBV7-2 | NA | CASSTRDRAFYGYTF | TGTGCCAGCAGCACCCGGGACAGAGCCTTTTATGGCTACACCTTC
TRBD1 | TRBJ1-5 | TRBV28 | NA | CASSFTGTGGYQPQHF | TGTGCCAGCAGTTTCACCGGGACAGGGGGGTATCAGCCCCAGCATTTT
TRBD2 | TRBJ2-7 | TRBV6-4 | NA | CASSQPRTSGRQGEQYF | TGTGCCAGCAGTCAACCTCGGACTAGCGGGAGGCAGGGGGAGCAGTACTTC
NA | TRBJ1-1 | TRBV6-1 | few | CASSGDRRLNTEAFF | TGTGCCAGCAGTGGAGACAGGAGACTGAACACTGAAGCTTTCTTT
TRBD1 | TRBJ1-6 | TRBV5-1 | NA | CASSLAQGGSPLHF | TGCGCCAGCAGCTTGGCTCAGGGGGGTTCACCCCTCCACTTT
NA | TRBJ2-2 | TRBV11-3 | NA | CASSPRTEKNTGELFF | TGTGCCAGCAGCCCGCGGACAGAAAAGAACACCGGGGAGCTGTTTTTT
TRBD1 | TRBJ1-1 | TRBV5-8 | NA | CATARRQGAPEAFF | TGTGCCACTGCCCGAAGACAGGGGGCCCCTGAAGCTTTCTTT
TRBD2 | TRBJ2-3 | TRBV2 | NA | CASKATSGGTDTQYF | TGTGCCAGCAAAGCGACTAGCGGGGGTACAGATACGCAGTATTTT
TRBD1 | TRBJ2-7 | TRBV27 | once | CASTGGGTGKGGYEQYF | TGTGCCAGCACCGGGGGCGGGACAGGGAAAGGCGGCTACGAGCAGTACTTC
TRBD2 | TRBJ2-7 | TRBV10-3 | NA | CAISPRASGGNYEQYF | TGTGCCATCAGTCCCCGGGCTAGCGGGGGTAATTACGAGCAGTACTTC
NA | TRBJ1-5 | TRBV4-2 | NA | CASSQPDTNQPQHF | TGTGCCAGCAGCCAACCGGACACCAATCAGCCCCAGCATTTT
TRBD1 | TRBJ2-5 | TRBV7-3 | NA | CASSLTGVFGETQYF | TGTGCCAGCAGCCTCACAGGGGTATTTGGAGAGACCCAGTACTTC